These 20 T cell receptor beta chains were all obtained from the same sample, sequenced in a study of T cell changes during pregnancy in multiple sclerosis. Profiling relied on immunoSEQ multiplex PCR, and the TCRdb table lists in-frame clones only, not all of them. The top ten hold 2.6% of the sample, which has just under 95,000 clones, roughly 92% seen once. Material: peripheral blood, obtained in the first trimester of pregnancy. The receptors were sampled from a female donor with multiple sclerosis, enrolled in a pregnancy study.

This clone appeared a single time. The rearrangement links TRBV19 to TRBJ2-7, with TRBD2 as a possible D gene (6 bases). The germline V and J ends were trimmed by 9 bases and 2 bases, with 14 bases remaining between them. This CDR3 region has 13 residues. CDR1 is LNHDA and CDR2 is SQIVND in the germline V gene (reference sequence). The CDR3 sequence is CARGGTPAYEQYF. DNA for the CDR3: TGTGCCAGGGGCGGGACTCCTGCCTACGAGCAGTACTTC.

Written as DNA, the CDR3 is TGTGCCAGCAGTACAGTAGGCGCACCCGACGAGCAGTTCTTC. Translation: CASSTVGAPDEQFF. V and J are TRBV6-1 and TRBJ2-1; D gene unclear. This CDR3 contains 14 residues. Trimming stripped 5 bases from V and 10 bases from J, with 18 bases between. The V gene's germline CDR1 is MNHNS and CDR2 SASEGT.

The chain recombines TRBV30 with TRBJ2-1; TRBD2 aligns across 13 bases. Germline V lookup: CDR1 GTSNPN, CDR2 SVGIG (reference sequence). This CDR3 has 13 amino acids. J gave up 14 bases and V 2 bases, and 6 bases lay outside the gene matches. For the CDR3, the DNA is TGTGCCTGGAGTCCTGGACTAGCGGGAGTGAAGTTCTTC. Translation gives CAWSPGLAGVKFF.

V usage is TRBV28 and J usage is TRBJ1-3; perhaps TRBD1 as D (5 bases). Germline values: CDR1 MDHEN, CDR2 SYDVKM. CDR3 length equals 15 residues. With 1 base removed from V and 4 bases from J, the gap between germline ends came to 11 bases. The CDR3 loop is CASSLSRANGNTIYF. The CDR3 DNA sequence: TGTGCCAGCAGTTTATCCAGGGCTAACGGAAACACCATATATTTT.

This clone was observed once. The chain has TRBV21-1 and TRBJ2-1; TRBD2 is the table's D call and was not checked against the DNA. TRBV21-1 is shown as a pseudogene. This CDR3 spans 17 amino acids. CDR3 protein: CASSKAPGGPRYNEQFF. CDR3 coding DNA: TGTGCCAGCAGCAAAGCACCGGGAGGGCCCCGGTACAATGAGCAGTTCTTC.

V usage is TRBV18 and J usage is TRBJ2-3, with 15 nucleotides matching TRBD2. The CDR3 runs 20 residues. V was pared by 3 bases and J by 3 bases, with 13 bases of the junction left unmatched. From germline, CDR1 is KGHSH and CDR2 LQKENI. The CDR3 sequence: CASSPERTSGRAYKTDTQYF. The CDR3 DNA follows: TGTGCCAGCTCACCTGAAAGGACTAGCGGGAGGGCCTACAAAACAGATACGCAGTATTTT.

The rearrangement links TRBV4-1 to TRBJ2-5; 8 bases are a match to TRBD1. CDR1 and CDR2 from the germline V gene are MGHRA and YSYEKL. V dropped 3 bases and J dropped 4; count of bases not matched to a gene: 7. The CDR3 runs to 15 residues. The CDR3 loop reads CASSQRDRSIETQYF. The DNA of the CDR3 is TGCGCCAGCAGCCAGCGGGACAGGTCAATAGAGACCCAGTACTTC.

The chain recombines TRBV28 with TRBJ1-5, with D hard to call. Trimming removed 3 bases at V and 5 bases at J, with 14 bases between. From germline, CDR1 is MDHEN and CDR2 SYDVKM. The CDR3 consists of 15 residues. In DNA form, the CDR3 reads TGTGCCAGCAGTTTCGGGGTCGTAGGATATCAGCCCCAGCATTTT. Its protein is CASSFGVVGYQPQHF.

This clone was seen only once. V gene TRBV28 combines with J gene TRBJ1-1, with D tentatively TRBD1 (5 bases). The germline V gene encodes CDR1 MDHEN and CDR2 SYDVKM. The CDR3 is 17 residues long. Trimming took 5 bases from V and 1 from J, leaving 20 bases between them. The CDR3 DNA reads TGTGCCAGCAGTCCTGACGGATGGGGCGTGAAGAACACTGAAGCTTTCTTT. It codes for CASSPDGWGVKNTEAFF.

This chain links TRBV28 with TRBJ1-1, with 7 bases aligning to TRBD1. The CDR3 contains 13 residues. From germline, CDR1 is MDHEN and CDR2 SYDVKM. With 3 bases clipped from V and 5 bases from J, the junction kept 3 bases outside the gene matches. The CDR3 DNA reads TGTGCCAGCAGTTTCTCAGGGGGGACTGAAGCTTTCTTT. Translated, it gives CASSFSGGTEAFF.

The chain links TRBV27 to TRBJ1-4; tentatively, D is TRBD1 (5 bases). V was trimmed by 4 bases and J by 6 bases, leaving 12 bases between them. The CDR3 loop spans 14 amino acids. Per the germline V gene, CDR1 is MNHEY and CDR2 is SMNVEV (reference sequence). The CDR3 spells CASSSHGGYEKLFF. CDR3 in DNA: TGTGCCAGCAGTTCCCACGGGGGATATGAAAAACTGTTTTTT. Based on the CDR3 plus reference TRBV27 and TRBJ1-4, the full variable domain is EAQVTQNPRYLITVTGKKLTVTCSQNMNHEYMSWYRQDPGLGLRQIYYSMNVEVTDKGDVPEGYKVSRKEKRNFPLILESPSPNQTSLYFCASSSHGGYEKLFFGSGTQLSVL.

This chain links TRBV11-3 with TRBJ2-7, with 8 bases aligning to TRBD1. CDR3 length: 15 residues. Trimming cost V 0 bases and J 4 bases; bases outside gene matches: 5. Germline assignment: CDR1 SGHNT and CDR2 YENEEA. As DNA, the CDR3 is TGTGCCAGCAGCTTAGATGGGACAGGAGAATACGAGCAGTACTTC. The encoded protein is CASSLDGTGEYEQYF.

The CDR3 sequence is CATSRGRDRNQPQHF. DNA of the CDR3: TGTGCCACCAGCAGGGGGAGGGATCGCAATCAGCCCCAGCATTTT. The chain employs TRBV15 and TRBJ1-5; D gene uncertain. The V end was cut by 3 bases, the J end by 2 bases, with 11 bases between. The CDR3 totals 15 residues. Germline V gene sequence: CDR1 LNHNV, CDR2 YYDKDF (reference sequence).

This clone was picked up a small number of times. The chain combines TRBV5-1 with TRBJ2-7; 7 nucleotides agree with TRBD1. J gave up 3 bases and V 5 bases, and 14 bases lay outside the gene matches. Germline-derived CDR1 and CDR2 are SGHRS and YFSETQ. The CDR3 runs 16 residues. The CDR3 protein is CASSHGQAAKFYEQYF. The CDR3 region has the DNA TGCGCCAGCAGTCACGGACAGGCCGCCAAGTTCTACGAGCAGTACTTC.

The rearrangement uses TRBV11-2 and TRBJ2-7; D perhaps matches TRBD2 (6 bases). V lost 0 bases and J lost 4, with 10 bases in between. The CDR3 consists of 14 residues. Germline V gene sequence: CDR1 SGHAT, CDR2 FQNNGV. CDR3 in DNA: TGTGCCAGCAGCTTAGAATTGGGGACTTACGAGCAGTACTTC. It codes for CASSLELGTYEQYF.

The chain uses TRBV6-4 and TRBJ2-7; 8 bases agree with TRBD2. Germline lookup yields CDR1 MRHNA and CDR2 SNTAGT. The CDR3 is made up of 14 amino acids. V shed 3 bases, J shed 4 bases, and the junction held 5 bases outside the gene matches. CDR3: CASSEGAGGYEQYF. The CDR3 DNA reads TGTGCCAGCAGTGAGGGGGCGGGAGGATACGAGCAGTACTTC.

This clone was seen a single time. The V and J genes are TRBV28 and TRBJ2-3; maybe TRBD1 (6 bases). Trimming left V 1 base short and J 3 bases short, with 11 bases between. Germline CDR1 reads MDHEN; CDR2 reads SYDVKM. The CDR3 sequence is 15 residues long. CDR3 nucleotides: TGTGCCAGCAGTTTATCCCCACAGGGAACAGATACGCAGTATTTT. Protein sequence: CASSLSPQGTDTQYF.

Comment on this clone: A read error may produce the germline difference seen at one junction end. The rearrangement uses TRBV18 and TRBJ2-5; no reliable D call. This CDR3 contains 12 residues. The germline gives CDR1 KGHSH, CDR2 LQKENI. The CDR3 DNA reads as TGTGCCAGCTCACCACCAAGTGGCCCTCCCAACTTC. This gives the protein CASSPPSGPPNF.

This clone was found once. The chain is built from TRBV2 and TRBJ1-2; TRBD1 might be the D (5 bases). V was clipped by 5 bases and J by 0 bases, with 13 bases between them. The germline V gene has CDR1 SNHLY and CDR2 FYNNEI. The CDR3 totals 15 residues. CDR3: CASSSRAVTNYGYTF. CDR3 in DNA: TGTGCCAGCAGTTCCAGGGCTGTGACTAACTATGGCTACACCTTC.

The sample holds one count of this clone. V gene TRBV4-2 combines with J gene TRBJ2-2, with a weak D call TRBD1 (5 bases). This CDR3 region has 17 residues. Germline-derived CDR1 and CDR2 are LGHNA and YNFKEQ. Trimming cost V 4 bases and J 1 base, with 16 bases left between them. The CDR3 here is CASSREDILRNTGELFF. For the CDR3, the DNA is TGTGCCAGCAGCCGAGAGGACATACTAAGGAACACCGGGGAGCTGTTTTTT.